Following are 16 T cell receptor beta chains from one sample sequenced in a study of glioma-infiltrating T cells after dendritic cell vaccination. Libraries were prepared by immunoSEQ multiplex PCR; TCRdb keeps only in-frame clonotypes and omits some of them. The data show around 32,000 clones, 90% seen once. This sample comprised blood, obtained before dendritic cell vaccination. These receptors were obtained from a human donor with glioblastoma.

The chain carries TRBV10-2 and TRBJ1-1; no clear D gene. Trimming pared 3 bases from V and 4 bases from J, leaving 15 bases between. CDR3 size: 15 residues. CDR1 WSHSY and CDR2 SAAADI come from the germline V gene. CDR3 in amino acids: CASSDRRRRSTEAFF. CDR3 nucleotide sequence: TGCGCCAGCAGTGACCGACGGCGAAGGAGCACTGAAGCTTTCTTT.

The chain is built from TRBV4-1 and TRBJ1-6; 8 nucleotides align to TRBD1. This CDR3 region has 14 residues. The ends lost 1 base at V and 7 bases at J; junction bases unmatched: 0. Germline assignment: CDR1 MGHRA and CDR2 YSYEKL. The CDR3 protein is CASSQGTGNSPLHF. In DNA, the CDR3 is TGCGCCAGCAGCCAAGGGACAGGGAATTCACCCCTCCACTTT.

The chain carries TRBV7-9 and TRBJ1-4; possible D gene TRBD1, 6 bases. V was clipped by 1 base and J by 8 bases, with 14 bases between them. Germline assignment: CDR1 SEHNR and CDR2 FQNEAQ (reference sequence). The CDR3 runs 15 residues. The CDR3 loop is CASSLGGPGQEKLFF. The CDR3 DNA reads TGTGCCAGCAGCTTAGGGGGGCCAGGCCAAGAAAAACTGTTTTTT.

This chain links TRBV5-1 with TRBJ1-1; TRBD1 is a possible D gene (6 bases). Germline assignment: CDR1 SGHRS and CDR2 YFSETQ. Trimming cost V 0 bases and J 3 bases, with 9 bases left between them. CDR3 length: 14 residues. This CDR3 is CASSLDGGYTEAFF. The DNA of the CDR3 is TGCGCCAGCAGCTTGGATGGGGGCTACACTGAAGCTTTCTTT.

The chain joins TRBV2 to TRBJ2-5; tentatively, D is TRBD1 (6 bases). The germline CDR1 and CDR2 sequences are SNHLY and FYNNEI. V gave up 11 bases and J gave up 5 bases, with 21 bases separating them. CDR3 size: 14 residues. The CDR3 bases are TGTGCCGGCACTACAGGGCCGCCTGGGGAGACCCAGTACTTC. Amino acids: CAGTTGPPGETQYF. The full variable domain, with the rest looked up from reference TRBV2 and TRBJ2-5, is EPEVTQTPSHQVTQMGQEVILRCVPISNHLYFYWYRQILGQKVEFLVSFYNNEISEKSEIFDDQFSVERPDGSNFTLKIRSTKLEDSAMYFCAGTTGPPGETQYFGPGTRLLVL.

This clone was counted once. Its ends do not fully match the called genes, so a read error is possible. V is TRBV12-5 and J is TRBJ2-2; 7 nucleotides line up with TRBD1. The V gene's germline CDR1 is LGHNT and CDR2 FRNRAP. The CDR3 spans 15 residues. The CDR3 spells CATGSSGGVNGELFF. The DNA of the CDR3 is TGTGCTACTGGTAGCTCAGGGGGAGTGAACGGGGAGCTGTTTTTT.

This chain joins TRBV5-1 and TRBJ2-3, with 8 bases fitting TRBD1. Germline lookup yields CDR1 SGHRS and CDR2 YFSETQ. This CDR3 comprises 14 residues. V trimming: 4 bases; J trimming: 5 bases; junction bases outside the gene matches: 6. CDR3 amino acids: CASSRGGTGDTQYF. Here the CDR3 DNA reads TGCGCCAGCAGCCGAGGGGGGACAGGAGATACGCAGTATTTT.

V and J are TRBV5-1 and TRBJ2-1; D possibly corresponds to TRBD2 (6 bases). V lost 0 bases and J 10 bases, leaving 14 bases between the germline ends. The CDR3 is made up of 14 amino acids. In germline, CDR1 is SGHRS, CDR2 YFSETQ. The CDR3 nucleotides read TGCGCCAGCAGCTTGGTGGCGTCCGGAGGGGAGCAGTTCTTC. It is translated as CASSLVASGGEQFF. Full variable domain (remainder filled in from reference TRBV5-1 and TRBJ2-1): KAGVTQTPRYLIKTRGQQVTLSCSPISGHRSVSWYQQTPGQGLQFLFEYFSETQRNKGNFPGRFSGRQFSNSRSEMNVSTLELGDSALYLCASSLVASGGEQFFGPGTRLTVL.

The chain carries TRBV6-5 and TRBJ2-3; D might be TRBD1 (6 bases). Germline CDR1 MNHEY, CDR2 SVGAGI. Trimming stripped 2 bases from V and 2 bases from J, with 14 bases between. The CDR3 contains 16 residues. CDR3 loop: CASSYAGQFSTDTQYF. The CDR3 bases are TGTGCCAGCAGTTACGCAGGACAGTTTTCCACAGATACGCAGTATTTT.

The chain employs TRBV5-1 and TRBJ2-3, with 10 bases fitting TRBD2. Germline CDR1 SGHRS, CDR2 YFSETQ. The CDR3 contains 15 residues. V was clipped by 6 bases and J by 5 bases; unmatched bases: 9. The CDR3 here is CASNSLTSGVDTQYF. The CDR3 DNA sequence: TGCGCCAGCAACTCCCTAACTAGCGGGGTAGATACGCAGTATTTT.

With regard to this clone: The junction shows a germline mismatch at one end, possibly a read error. The sample has other DNA sequences that encode this CDR3 too. This sequence joins TRBV6-5 and TRBJ1-6; the D gene is possibly TRBD1 (6 bases). CDR1 and CDR2 from the germline V gene are MNHEY and SVGAGI. The CDR3 is 15 residues long. The CDR3 bases are TGTGCCAGCAGCCGACAGGACCCATATAATTCCCCCCTCCACTTT. This codes for CASSRQDPYNSPLHF.

The chain links TRBV6-1 to TRBJ1-5, with TRBD1 as a possible D gene (5 bases). Per the germline V gene, CDR1 is MNHNS and CDR2 is SASEGT. V gave up 1 base and J gave up 4 bases, with 17 bases separating them. The CDR3 contains 17 residues. The CDR3 reads CASSEGSGGVSNQPQHF. The CDR3 coding sequence is TGTGCCAGCAGTGAAGGGTCGGGAGGGGTTTCAAATCAGCCCCAGCATTTT.

The V gene is TRBV7-2, the J gene TRBJ2-7, with TRBD1 as a possible D gene (5 bases). V was trimmed by 7 bases and J by 3 bases, leaving 19 bases between them. From germline, CDR1 is SGHTA and CDR2 FQGNSA. The CDR3 has 15 residues. CDR3 amino acids: CASTRERGRGYEQYF. The CDR3 coding sequence is TGTGCCAGCACCAGGGAAAGGGGTCGAGGCTACGAGCAGTACTTC.

V usage is TRBV11-3 and J usage is TRBJ1-1; D is unclear. Germline lookup yields CDR1 SGHNT and CDR2 YENEEA. This CDR3 is 16 amino acids long. V was clipped by 2 bases and J by 7 bases, with 20 bases between them. CDR3 nucleotide sequence: TGTGCCAGCAGCTTACCCTTAAAAGGAGGAGGAATTGAAGCTTTCTTT. Translation: CASSLPLKGGGIEAFF.

This sequence joins TRBV19 and TRBJ2-2; D is possibly TRBD2 (5 bases). Trimming left V 5 bases short and J 6 bases short, with 22 bases between. The germline gives CDR1 LNHDA, CDR2 SQIVND (reference sequence). This CDR3 has 17 amino acids. CDR3 coding DNA: TGTGCCAGTAGTGCCCTCACTAGGTACGGTGGTGCCGGGGAGCTGTTTTTT. It is translated as CASSALTRYGGAGELFF.

This rearrangement joins TRBV4-2 to TRBJ1-4; 10 nucleotides align to TRBD1. Germline CDR1 LGHNA, CDR2 YNFKEQ. The J segment lost 0 bases and the V segment lost 3 bases, leaving 1 base of the junction unmatched. The CDR3 runs 16 residues. CDR3 coding DNA: TGTGCCAGCAGCCACGGACAGGGGGCAACTAATGAAAAACTGTTTTTT. Translating gives CASSHGQGATNEKLFF.